This record covers a single T cell receptor (beta chain). Sequenced by immunoSEQ multiplex PCR; TCRdb stores in-frame clones only, minus some. The repertoire holds some 390,000 clones, with roughly nine tenths as singletons. This CDR3 spans 15 amino acids. V was trimmed by 0 bases and J by 0 bases, leaving 8 bases between them. CDR1 is SGHTA and CDR2 is FQGNSA in the germline V gene. These data come from a study of Ad26.COV2.S vaccination and SARS-CoV-2 variants. Background on the study: The authors gave Ad26.COV2.S intramuscularly, either once or twice 56 days apart.

Treatment in this sample: around 19 received Ad26.COV2.S at low or high dose, single or two shots; roughly five received placebo; per-sample allocation not given. On day 63 after the first injection, vaccine and placebo recipients gave samples. The sequencing here drew on peripheral blood, taken in a trial of Ad26.COV2.S vaccine versus placebo. The chain is built from TRBV7-2 and TRBJ1-1; TRBD1 is a possible D gene (5 bases). This receptor was obtained from a person between 18 and 60 years old who received the Ad26.COV2.S COVID-19 vaccine or a placebo. CDR3: CASSLAAGLNTEAFF. The DNA for the CDR3 is TGTGCCAGCAGCTTAGCGGCAGGGTTGAACACTGAAGCTTTCTTT.